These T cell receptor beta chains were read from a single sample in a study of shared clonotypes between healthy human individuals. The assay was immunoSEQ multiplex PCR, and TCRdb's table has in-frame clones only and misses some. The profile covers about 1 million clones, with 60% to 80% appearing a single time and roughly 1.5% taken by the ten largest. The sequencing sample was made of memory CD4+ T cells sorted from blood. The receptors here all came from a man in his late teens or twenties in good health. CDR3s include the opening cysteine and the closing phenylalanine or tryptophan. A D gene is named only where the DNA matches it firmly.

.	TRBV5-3	CARSLADMGTQYF
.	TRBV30	CAWNQASTEAFF
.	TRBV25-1	CASMDGGNTGELFF
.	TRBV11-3	CASSSGREGFQETQYF
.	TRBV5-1	CASSGGPTRETQYF
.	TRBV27	CASSFRGAYGYTF
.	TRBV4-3	CASSQDRSAGGPPDTQYF
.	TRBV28	CASSLVEGQPQHF
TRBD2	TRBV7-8	CASSFAGGGMGTQYF
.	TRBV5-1	CASSPGRGQETQYF
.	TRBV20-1	CSAGVEAEQFF
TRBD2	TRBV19	CASSVLAGGKYEQYF
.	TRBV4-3	CASSQDRWGTIYF
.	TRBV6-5	CASSGRERTGELFF
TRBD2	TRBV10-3	CAISDLAGGNEQFF
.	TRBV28	CASSTEGLGQETQYF
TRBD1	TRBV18	CASSPTGATGGSNQPQHF
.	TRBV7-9	CASSLALGQATNYGYTF
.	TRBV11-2	CASSLNRVGTEAFF
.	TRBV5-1	CASSSSSAANEKLFF
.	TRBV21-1	CASSTGKGARIYEQYF
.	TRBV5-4	CASSRTGSSTDTQYF
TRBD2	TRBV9	CASSVASGRADTQYF
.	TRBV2	CASSEALLANTGELFF
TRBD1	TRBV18	CASSPGLPGQGAVEQYF
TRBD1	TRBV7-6	CASSPQQGGEKLFF
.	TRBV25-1	CASSETGLNQPQHF
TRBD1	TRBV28	CASSLSGTGWQYF
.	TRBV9	CASSVEGGGLAGNTIYF
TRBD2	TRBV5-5	CASSPREGPKNIQYF
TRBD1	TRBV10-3	CAISVSGGDGGYTF
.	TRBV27	CASSFGLRERRYEQYF
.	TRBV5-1	CASSLGDLRAYEQYF
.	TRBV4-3	CASSLGYGFSEQYF
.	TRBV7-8	CASSLGGSGVHIQYF
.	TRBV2	CASSAMGGETQYF
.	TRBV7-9	CASSLHGMGEQYF
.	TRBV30	CAWRGSTNTGELFF
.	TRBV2	CASTGTPDQPQHF
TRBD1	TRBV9	CASSLWTGKNEKLFF
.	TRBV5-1	CASSLVPTRSYNEQFF
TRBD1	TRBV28	CASSFRGWGETQYF
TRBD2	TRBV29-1	CSAEGGTSGSYEQYF